The source of this T cell receptor (beta chain) is a study of cytomegalovirus exposure and HLA in healthy donors. This clone was seen a single time. The repertoire was sequenced with immunoSEQ multiplex PCR; TCRdb's copy has only in-frame clones and lacks some. The sample holds a few hundred thousand clones, about 89% seen once. The CDR3 spans 17 residues. Trimming removed 0 bases from V and 4 bases from J, with 18 bases in between. Germline CDR1 and CDR2: SGHAT and FQNNGV. Sequenced material: PBMCs. The receptor was derived from a young woman in good health and CMV-seronegative. The chain carries TRBV11-2 and TRBJ1-2, with a tentative D call TRBD1 (5 bases). This chain's CDR3 is CASSLEPRDSGAYGYTF. DNA for the CDR3: TGTGCCAGCAGCTTAGAGCCGAGGGACTCCGGGGCCTATGGCTACACCTTC.